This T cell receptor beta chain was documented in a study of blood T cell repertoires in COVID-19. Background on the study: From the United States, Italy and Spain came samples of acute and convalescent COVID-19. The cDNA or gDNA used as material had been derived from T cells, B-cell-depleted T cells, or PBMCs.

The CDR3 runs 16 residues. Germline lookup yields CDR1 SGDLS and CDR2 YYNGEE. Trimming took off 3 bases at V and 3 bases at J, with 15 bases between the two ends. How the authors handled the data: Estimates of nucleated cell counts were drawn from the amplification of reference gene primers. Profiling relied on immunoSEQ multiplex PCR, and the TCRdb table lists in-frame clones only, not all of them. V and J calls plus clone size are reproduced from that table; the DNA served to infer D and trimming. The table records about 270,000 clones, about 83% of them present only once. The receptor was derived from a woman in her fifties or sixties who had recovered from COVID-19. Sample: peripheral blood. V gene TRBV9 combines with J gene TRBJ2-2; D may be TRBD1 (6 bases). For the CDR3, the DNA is TGTGCCAGCAGCGCCACAGGGTGGGTGGACACCGGGGAGCTGTTTTTT. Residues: CASSATGWVDTGELFF. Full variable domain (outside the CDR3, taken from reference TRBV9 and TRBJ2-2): DSGVTQTPKHLITATGQRVTLRCSPRSGDLSVYWYQQSLDQGLQFLIQYYNGEERAKGNILERFSAQQFPDLHSELNLSSLELGDSALYFCASSATGWVDTGELFFGEGSRLTVL.